A single sample gave rise to the 3 T cell receptor beta chains below, sequenced in a study of long-term antiretroviral therapy in people with HIV. Survey-level resolution applied to immunoSEQ assay v3.0. Using immunoSEQ multiplex PCR, the repertoire was profiled, and TCRdb retains in-frame clones only, with some absent. Here the sample spans some 33,000 clones, more than 65% being singletons. The source material was unsorted PBMCs, sampled 0.6 years after starting antiretroviral therapy. These receptors were taken from a man between 18 and 35 years old with HIV.

This chain connects TRBV19 to TRBJ2-2; no clear D. Germline lookup yields CDR1 LNHDA and CDR2 SQIVND (reference sequence). Trimming took off 5 bases at V and 1 base at J, with 11 bases between the two ends. This CDR3 is built from 15 residues. This CDR3 reads CASSLSLGNTGELFF. For the CDR3, the DNA is TGTGCCAGTAGTCTCAGTTTGGGGAACACCGGGGAGCTGTTTTTT.

The V gene is TRBV4-1, the J gene TRBJ2-4, with 9 positions matching TRBD2. V lost 0 bases, J lost 0 bases, and 12 bases stayed unmatched. Germline CDR1 and CDR2: MGHRA and YSYEKL. The CDR3 consists of 20 residues. CDR3 sequence reads: CASSQDIRLAGTLAKNIQYF. In DNA form, the CDR3 reads TGCGCCAGCAGCCAAGATATAAGGCTAGCGGGGACACTAGCCAAAAACATTCAGTACTTC.

This chain links TRBV5-1 with TRBJ2-2; TRBD2 aligns across 10 bases. Losses at the gene ends were 0 bases for V and 4 bases for J; bases not matched to a gene: 6. This CDR3 comprises 17 residues. Germline V CDR1 and CDR2: SGHRS, YFSETQ. CDR3 in amino acids: CASSLGASGSSTGELFF. As DNA, the CDR3 is TGCGCCAGCAGCTTGGGGGCTAGCGGGAGTAGCACCGGGGAGCTGTTTTTT.